This T cell receptor beta chain comes out of a study of blood T cells in healthy people across ages. Germline V gene data show CDR1 as DFQATT and CDR2 as SNEGSKA (reference sequence). The CDR3 is 17 amino acids. A second PCR, run for roughly 7 to 12 cycles, used a sample-barcoded 5' primer plus a J-beta primer mix. TCRdb redid the calling of the 5' RACE reads with MiXCR, one entry per CDR3 protein. The repertoire includes about 630,000 distinct CDR3 sequences, roughly 20% of them detected once, and 3% to 4% sits in the top ten. Sequencing input: blood. This sequence originates from an older man in good health. V gene TRBV20-1 combines with J gene TRBJ2-5; TRBD2 aligns across 11 bases. Matching the DNA end better, TRBJ2-1 makes the J call doubtful. The CDR3 protein is CSARPTGTSGRYNEQFF. CDR3 nucleotide sequence: TGCAGTGCTAGACCGACAGGGACTAGCGGACGCTACAATGAGCAGTTCTTC.